The source of this TCR beta chain is a study of blood T cells in healthy people across ages. Germline V gene lookup returns CDR1 SEHNR and CDR2 FQNEAQ (reference sequence). V lost 5 bases, J lost 0 bases, and 14 bases lay in between. CDR3 length: 15 residues. This clonotype was counted only a few times. What it binds is unknown. Sample-barcoded 5' priming and a J-beta primer mix drove a second PCR of roughly 7 to 11 cycles. Using its own MiXCR run on the 5' RACE reads, TCRdb lists one record per CDR3 protein. The table includes over 1,500,000 distinct CDR3 sequences, roughly 52% detected once. General observations from the study: Naive T cell percentage by flow cytometry tracked strongly with beta diversity.

Sequencing was done on a sample of blood. This chain connects TRBV7-9 to TRBJ2-7, with D perhaps TRBD1 (5 bases). This TCR was recovered from a woman in her thirties or forties in good health. The CDR3 DNA reads as TGTGCCAGCAGCCATCTCACAGGTATCTCCTACGAGCAGTACTTC. Translation gives CASSHLTGISYEQYF.